This TCR beta chain was obtained from a study of blood T cell repertoires in COVID-19. Study background: Italy, Spain and the United States were the sources of the convalescent and acute COVID-19 samples. From T cells, B-cell-depleted T cells, or PBMCs came the material, which was cDNA or gDNA.

The CDR3 has 14 amino acids. CDR1 is SGHVT, CDR2 SQSDAQ, per germline. V was cut by 6 bases and J by 1 base, with 9 bases left in between. Original methodology: Amplified reference gene primers provided the basis for estimating nucleated cell counts. Clones were sequenced by immunoSEQ multiplex PCR, and TCRdb holds only the in-frame ones, with some missing. Clone size and the V and J calls come from that table; the DNA yielded D and trimming. The repertoire holds 30,000 to 40,000 clones, with around 90% as singletons. Material for sequencing was peripheral blood. The rearrangement uses TRBV7-4 and TRBJ1-4; TRBD1 is a possible D gene (6 bases). The clonotype comes from a man aged 70 or older with acute or convalescent COVID-19. CDR3 residues: CASSYRVTNEKLFF. The CDR3 DNA reads as TGTGCCAGCAGTTACAGGGTAACTAATGAAAAACTGTTTTTT.